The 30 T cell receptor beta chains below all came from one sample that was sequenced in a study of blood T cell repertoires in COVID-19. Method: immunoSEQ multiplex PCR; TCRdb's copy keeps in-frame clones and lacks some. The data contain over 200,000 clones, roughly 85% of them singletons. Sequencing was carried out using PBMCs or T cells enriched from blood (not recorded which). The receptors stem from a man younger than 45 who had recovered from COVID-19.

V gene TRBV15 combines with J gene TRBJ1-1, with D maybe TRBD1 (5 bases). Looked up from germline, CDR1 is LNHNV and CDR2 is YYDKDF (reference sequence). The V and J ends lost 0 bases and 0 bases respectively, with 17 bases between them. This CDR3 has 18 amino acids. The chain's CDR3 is CATSRDRPGGTLNTEAFF. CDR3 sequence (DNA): TGTGCCACCAGCAGAGACCGTCCGGGCGGGACCTTGAACACTGAAGCTTTCTTT.

In DNA form, the CDR3 reads TGTGCCTGGAATCGGGATAGCAATCAGCCCCAGCATTTT. Protein product: CAWNRDSNQPQHF. The rearrangement links TRBV30 to TRBJ1-5; unclear D gene. CDR1 GTSNPN and CDR2 SVGIG come from the germline V gene (reference sequence). The V end was cut by 4 bases, the J end by 0 bases, with 7 bases between. The CDR3 runs to 13 residues.

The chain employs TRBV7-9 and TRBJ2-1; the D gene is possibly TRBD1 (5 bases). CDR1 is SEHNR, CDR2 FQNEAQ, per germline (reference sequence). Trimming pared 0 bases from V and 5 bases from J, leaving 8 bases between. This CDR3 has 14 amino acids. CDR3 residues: CASSLALGDNEQFF. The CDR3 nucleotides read TGTGCCAGCAGCTTAGCCTTAGGGGACAATGAGCAGTTCTTC.

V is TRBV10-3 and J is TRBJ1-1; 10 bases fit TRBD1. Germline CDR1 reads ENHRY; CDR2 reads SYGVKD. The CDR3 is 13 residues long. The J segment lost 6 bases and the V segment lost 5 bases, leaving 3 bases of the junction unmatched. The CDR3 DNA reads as TGTGCCATCAGTAGGGACAGGGGACCTGAAGCTTTCTTT. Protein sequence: CAISRDRGPEAFF.

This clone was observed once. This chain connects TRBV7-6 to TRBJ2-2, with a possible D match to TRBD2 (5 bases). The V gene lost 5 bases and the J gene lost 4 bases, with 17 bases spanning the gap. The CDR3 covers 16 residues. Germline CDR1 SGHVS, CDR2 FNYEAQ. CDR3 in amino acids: CASSLIGGLGTGELFF. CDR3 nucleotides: TGTGCCAGCAGCCTTATTGGAGGTTTGGGCACCGGGGAGCTGTTTTTT.

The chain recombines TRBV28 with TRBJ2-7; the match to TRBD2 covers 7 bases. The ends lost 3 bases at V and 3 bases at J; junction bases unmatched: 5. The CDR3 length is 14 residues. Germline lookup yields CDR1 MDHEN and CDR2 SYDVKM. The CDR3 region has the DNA TGTGCCAGCAGTTTTCTCTCTAGCGGCTACGAGCAGTACTTC. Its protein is CASSFLSSGYEQYF.

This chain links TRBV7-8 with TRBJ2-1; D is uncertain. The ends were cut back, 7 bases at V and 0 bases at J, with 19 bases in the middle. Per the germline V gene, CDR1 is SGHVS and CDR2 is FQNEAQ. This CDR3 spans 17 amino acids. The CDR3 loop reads CASTPPREIGSYNEQFF. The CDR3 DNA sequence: TGTGCCAGCACCCCGCCGCGAGAAATCGGCTCCTACAATGAGCAGTTCTTC.

The CDR3 sequence is CASTSQMNTEAFF. CDR3 DNA: TGTGCCAGCACCTCCCAGATGAACACTGAAGCTTTCTTT. The chain carries TRBV7-2 and TRBJ1-1, with D uncertain. The CDR3 sequence is 13 residues long. V lost 7 bases, J lost 0 bases, and 9 bases lay in between. In germline, CDR1 is SGHTA, CDR2 FQGNSA. The full variable domain, with the rest looked up from reference TRBV7-2 and TRBJ1-1, is GAGVSQSPSNKVTEKGKDVELRCDPISGHTALYWYRQSLGQGLEFLIYFQGNSAPDKSGLPSDRFSAERTGGSVSTLTIQRTQQEDSAVYLCASTSQMNTEAFFGQGTRLTVV.

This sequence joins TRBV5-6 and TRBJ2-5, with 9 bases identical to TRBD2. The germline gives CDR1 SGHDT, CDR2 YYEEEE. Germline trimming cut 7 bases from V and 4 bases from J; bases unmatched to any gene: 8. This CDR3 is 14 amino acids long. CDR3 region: CASGVAGVSETQYF. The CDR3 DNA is TGTGCCAGCGGGGTAGCGGGAGTGTCAGAGACCCAGTACTTC.

The CDR3 sequence is CASSPYVSSYNEQFF. CDR3 DNA: TGTGCCAGCAGCCCTTACGTGAGCTCCTACAATGAGCAGTTCTTC. The chain is built from TRBV11-2 and TRBJ2-1; D is undetermined. Germline V gives CDR1 SGHAT, CDR2 FQNNGV. The CDR3 has 15 residues. The V and J ends lost 5 bases and 0 bases respectively, with 11 bases between them.

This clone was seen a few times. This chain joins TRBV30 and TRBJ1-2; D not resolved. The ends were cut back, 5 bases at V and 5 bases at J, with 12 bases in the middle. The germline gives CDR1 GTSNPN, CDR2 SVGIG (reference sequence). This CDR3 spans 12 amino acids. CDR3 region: CAWVRTFYGYTF. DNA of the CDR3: TGTGCCTGGGTCCGGACTTTTTATGGCTACACCTTC.

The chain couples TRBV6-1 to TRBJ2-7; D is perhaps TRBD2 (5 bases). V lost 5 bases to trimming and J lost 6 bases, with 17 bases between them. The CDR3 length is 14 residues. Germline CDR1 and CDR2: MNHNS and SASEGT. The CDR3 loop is CASSNPTGGSEQYF. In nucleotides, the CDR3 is TGTGCCAGCAGTAACCCGACGGGTGGGAGCGAGCAGTACTTC.

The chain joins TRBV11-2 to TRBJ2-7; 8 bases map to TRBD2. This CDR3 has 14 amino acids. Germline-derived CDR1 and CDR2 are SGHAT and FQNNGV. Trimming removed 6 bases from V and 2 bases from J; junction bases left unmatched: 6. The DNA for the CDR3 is TGTGCCAGCAGACGCATAGCGGGAACCTACGAGCAGTACTTC. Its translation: CASRRIAGTYEQYF.

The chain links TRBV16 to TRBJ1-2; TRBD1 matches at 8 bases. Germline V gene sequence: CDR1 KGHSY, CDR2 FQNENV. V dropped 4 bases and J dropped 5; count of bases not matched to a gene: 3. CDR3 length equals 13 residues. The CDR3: CASSPGQGYGYTF. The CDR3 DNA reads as TGTGCCAGCAGCCCCGGACAGGGTTATGGCTACACCTTC.

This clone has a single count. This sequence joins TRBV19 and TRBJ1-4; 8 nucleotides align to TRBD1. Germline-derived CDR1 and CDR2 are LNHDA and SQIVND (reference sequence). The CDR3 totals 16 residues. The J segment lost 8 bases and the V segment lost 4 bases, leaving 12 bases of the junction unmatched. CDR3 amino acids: CASSTSETGVGEKLFF. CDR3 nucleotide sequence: TGTGCCAGTAGTACCTCCGAGACAGGGGTGGGGGAAAAACTGTTTTTT.

The CDR3 region has the DNA TGTGCCAGCTCACCGAACCAGGGAGGGCGCGGAGATACGCAGTATTTT. Translating it yields CASSPNQGGRGDTQYF. J is TRBJ2-3 and V is TRBV18; 7 bases align to TRBD2. The CDR3 sequence is 16 residues long. Germline V gene data show CDR1 as KGHSH and CDR2 as LQKENI. V was clipped by 3 bases and J by 5 bases; unmatched bases: 11. The full variable domain, in which reference TRBV18 and TRBJ2-3 provide the parts outside the CDR3, is NAGVMQNPRHLVRRRGQEARLRCSPMKGHSHVYWYRQLPEEGLKFMVYLQKENIIDESGMPKERFSAEFPKEGPSILRIQQVVRGDSAAYFCASSPNQGGRGDTQYFGPGTRLTVL.

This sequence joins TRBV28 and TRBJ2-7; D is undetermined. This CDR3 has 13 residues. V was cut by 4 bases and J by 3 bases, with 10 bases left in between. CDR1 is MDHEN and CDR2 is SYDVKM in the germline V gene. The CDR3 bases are TGTGCCAGCAGTTCCGTCAACGGCTACGAGCAGTACTTC. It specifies CASSSVNGYEQYF.

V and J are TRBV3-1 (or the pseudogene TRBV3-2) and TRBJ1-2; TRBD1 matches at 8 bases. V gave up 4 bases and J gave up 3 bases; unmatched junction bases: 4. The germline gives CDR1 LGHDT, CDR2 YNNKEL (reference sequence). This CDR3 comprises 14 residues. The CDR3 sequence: CASSLTGGYYGYTF. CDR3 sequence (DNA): TGTGCCAGCAGCCTTACAGGGGGGTACTATGGCTACACCTTC.

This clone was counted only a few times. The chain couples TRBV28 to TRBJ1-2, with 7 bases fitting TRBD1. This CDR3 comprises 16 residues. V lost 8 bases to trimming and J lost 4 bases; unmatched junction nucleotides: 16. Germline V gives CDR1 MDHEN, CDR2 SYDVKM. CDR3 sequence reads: CASSPHGGDRSYGYTF. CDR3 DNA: TGTGCCAGCTCTCCGCACGGAGGGGACAGATCCTATGGCTACACCTTC.

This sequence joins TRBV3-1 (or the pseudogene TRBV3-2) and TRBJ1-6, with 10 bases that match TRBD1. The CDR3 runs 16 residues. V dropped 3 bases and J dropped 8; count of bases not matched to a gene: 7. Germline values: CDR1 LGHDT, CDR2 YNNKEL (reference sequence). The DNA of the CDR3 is TGTGCCAGCAGCCAGGTCCGGGGACAGGGGCATTCACCCCTCCACTTT. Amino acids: CASSQVRGQGHSPLHF.

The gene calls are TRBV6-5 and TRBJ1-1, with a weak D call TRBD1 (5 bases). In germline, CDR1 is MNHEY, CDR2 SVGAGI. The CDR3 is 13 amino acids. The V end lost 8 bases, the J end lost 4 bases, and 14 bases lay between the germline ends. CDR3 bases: TGTGCCAGCTGCAGGGAAATGATCACTGAAGCTTTCTTT. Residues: CASCREMITEAFF.

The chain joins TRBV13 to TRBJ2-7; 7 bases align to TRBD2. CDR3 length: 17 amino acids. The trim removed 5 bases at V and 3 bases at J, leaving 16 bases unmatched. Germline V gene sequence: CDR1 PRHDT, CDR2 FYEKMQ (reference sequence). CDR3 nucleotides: TGTGCCAGCAGCCGACTTCTAGCTTTCCTAGCGGACTACGAGCAGTACTTC. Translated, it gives CASSRLLAFLADYEQYF.

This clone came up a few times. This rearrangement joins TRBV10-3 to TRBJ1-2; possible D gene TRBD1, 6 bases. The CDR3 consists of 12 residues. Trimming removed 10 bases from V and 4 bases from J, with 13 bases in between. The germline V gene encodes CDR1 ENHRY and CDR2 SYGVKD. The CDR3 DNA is TGTGCCAGCACCGGACAGTCCTATGGCTACACCTTC. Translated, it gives CASTGQSYGYTF.

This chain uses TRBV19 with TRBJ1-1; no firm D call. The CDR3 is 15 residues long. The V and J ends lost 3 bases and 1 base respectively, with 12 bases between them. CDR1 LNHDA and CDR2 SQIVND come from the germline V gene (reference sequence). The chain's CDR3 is CASSISGTANTEAFF. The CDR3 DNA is TGTGCCAGTAGTATTAGTGGCACAGCGAACACTGAAGCTTTCTTT.

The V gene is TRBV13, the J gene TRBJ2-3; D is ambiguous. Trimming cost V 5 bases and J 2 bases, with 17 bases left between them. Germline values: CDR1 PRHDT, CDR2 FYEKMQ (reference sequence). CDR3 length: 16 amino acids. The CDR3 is CASSPRQTTLTDTQYF. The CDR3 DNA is TGTGCCAGCAGCCCCCGACAAACCACCCTCACAGATACGCAGTATTTT.

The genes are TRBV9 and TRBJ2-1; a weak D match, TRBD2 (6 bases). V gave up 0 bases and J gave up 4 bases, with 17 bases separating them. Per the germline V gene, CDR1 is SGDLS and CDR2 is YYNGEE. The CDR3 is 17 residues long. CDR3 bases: TGTGCCAGCAGCGTAGCGGGTAGCGGCGACCCGTACAATGAGCAGTTCTTC. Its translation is CASSVAGSGDPYNEQFF.

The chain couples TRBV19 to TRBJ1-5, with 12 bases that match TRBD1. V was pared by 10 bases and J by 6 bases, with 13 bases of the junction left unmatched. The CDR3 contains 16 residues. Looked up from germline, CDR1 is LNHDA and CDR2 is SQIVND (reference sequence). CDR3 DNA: TGTGCCACATTCTCCGGGACAGGGGGCTTTGGTCAGCCCCAGCATTTT. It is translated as CATFSGTGGFGQPQHF.

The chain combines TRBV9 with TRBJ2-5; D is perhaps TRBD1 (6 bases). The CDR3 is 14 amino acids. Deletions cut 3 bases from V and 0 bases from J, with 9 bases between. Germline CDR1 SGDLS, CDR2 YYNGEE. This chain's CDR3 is CASSETGYQETQYF. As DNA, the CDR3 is TGTGCCAGCAGCGAAACAGGGTACCAAGAGACCCAGTACTTC.

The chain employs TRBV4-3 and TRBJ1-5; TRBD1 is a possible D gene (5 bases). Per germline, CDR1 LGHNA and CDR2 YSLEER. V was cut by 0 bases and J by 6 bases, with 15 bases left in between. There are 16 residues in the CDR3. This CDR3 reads CASSQDRMAGLQPQHF. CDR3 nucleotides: TGCGCCAGCAGCCAAGATCGAATGGCGGGGCTTCAGCCCCAGCATTTT.

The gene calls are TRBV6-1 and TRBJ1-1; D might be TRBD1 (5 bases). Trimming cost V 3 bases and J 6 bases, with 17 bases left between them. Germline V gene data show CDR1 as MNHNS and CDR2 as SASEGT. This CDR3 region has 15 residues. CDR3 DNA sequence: TGTGCCAGCAGTGAGCGGCCAGGGCGGTCGGCTGAAGCTTTCTTT. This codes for CASSERPGRSAEAFF.